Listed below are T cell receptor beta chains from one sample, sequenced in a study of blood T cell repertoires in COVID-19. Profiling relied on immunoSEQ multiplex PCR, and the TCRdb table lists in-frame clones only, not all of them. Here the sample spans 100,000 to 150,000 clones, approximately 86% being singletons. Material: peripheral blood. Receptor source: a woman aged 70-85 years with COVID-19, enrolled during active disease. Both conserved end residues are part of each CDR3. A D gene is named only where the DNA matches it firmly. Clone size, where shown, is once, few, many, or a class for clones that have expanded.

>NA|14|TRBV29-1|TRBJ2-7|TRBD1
CSVEGGQGADEQYF
TGCAGCGTTGAAGGTGGACAGGGGGCCGACGAGCAGTACTTC
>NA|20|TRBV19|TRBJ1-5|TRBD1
CASTTKTGTGSDLGNQPQHF
TGTGCCAGTACCACGAAGACCGGGACAGGGAGCGATTTGGGCAATCAGCCCCAGCATTTT
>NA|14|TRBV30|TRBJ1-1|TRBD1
CAWRGQTSNTEAFF
TGTGCCTGGAGGGGACAGACTTCGAACACTGAAGCTTTCTTT
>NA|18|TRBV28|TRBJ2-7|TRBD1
CASTPPGGQGAKFYEQYF
TGTGCCAGCACCCCTCCTGGGGGGCAGGGGGCCAAGTTTTACGAGCAGTACTTC
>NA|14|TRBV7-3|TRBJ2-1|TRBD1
CASSLTRGQNEQFF
TGTGCCAGCAGCTTAACTCGGGGACAGAATGAGCAGTTCTTC
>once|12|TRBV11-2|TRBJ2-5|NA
CASSLFGETQYF
TGTGCCAGCAGCTTATTTGGCGAGACCCAGTACTTC
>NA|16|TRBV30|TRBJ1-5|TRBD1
CAWGTGGEAWNQPQHF
TGTGCCTGGGGCACAGGGGGCGAGGCTTGGAATCAGCCCCAGCATTTT
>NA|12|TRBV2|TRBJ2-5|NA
CASLPSRETQYF
TGTGCCAGCCTCCCCTCCAGGGAGACCCAGTACTTC
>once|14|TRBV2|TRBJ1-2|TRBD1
CASGREGQGDGYTF
TGTGCCAGCGGTAGAGAGGGACAGGGGGATGGCTACACCTTC
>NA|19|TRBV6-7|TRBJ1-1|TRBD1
CASSFTRGQGSFRNTEAFF
TGTGCCAGCAGTTTCACCCGGGGACAGGGTTCCTTCAGGAACACTGAAGCTTTCTTT
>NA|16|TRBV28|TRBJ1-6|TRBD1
CASSLGGTAFNSPLHF
TGTGCCAGCAGTTTAGGTGGGACAGCCTTTAATTCACCCCTCCACTTT
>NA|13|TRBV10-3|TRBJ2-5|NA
CATLDGLQETQYF
TGTGCCACCCTCGACGGACTTCAAGAGACCCAGTACTTC
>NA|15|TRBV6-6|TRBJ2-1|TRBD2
CASSYSGLDYNEQFF
TGTGCCAGCAGTTACTCGGGACTAGATTACAATGAGCAGTTCTTC
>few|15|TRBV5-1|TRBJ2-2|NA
CASSLGSANTGELFF
TGCGCCAGCAGCTTGGGCTCGGCGAACACCGGGGAGCTGTTTTTT
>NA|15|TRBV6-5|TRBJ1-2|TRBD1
CASSPDRDPGYGYTF
TGTGCCAGCAGTCCCGACAGGGACCCAGGCTATGGCTACACCTTC
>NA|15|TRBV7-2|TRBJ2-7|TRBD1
CASNLRQGPTYEQYF
TGTGCCAGCAACCTACGACAGGGCCCCACCTACGAGCAGTACTTC
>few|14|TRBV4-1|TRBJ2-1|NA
CASSQDPSYNEQFF
TGCGCCAGCAGCCAAGATCCTTCGTACAATGAGCAGTTCTTC
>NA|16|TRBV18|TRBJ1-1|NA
CANSKNGGGSGPEAFF
TGTGCCAACTCAAAAAACGGCGGGGGTTCGGGTCCTGAAGCTTTCTTT
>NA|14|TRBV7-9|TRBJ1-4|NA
CASSFGQLYEKLFF
TGTGCCAGCAGCTTCGGACAGCTTTATGAAAAACTGTTTTTT
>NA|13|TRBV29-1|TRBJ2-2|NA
CSVETHNTGELFF
TGCAGCGTTGAAACTCACAACACCGGGGAGCTGTTTTTT
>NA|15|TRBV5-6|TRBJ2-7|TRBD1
CASRRGGQGGYEQYF
TGTGCCAGCAGACGCGGCGGACAGGGGGGATACGAGCAGTACTTC
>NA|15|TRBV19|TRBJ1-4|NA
CASSQGSRTNEKLFF
TGTGCCAGTAGTCAGGGATCGAGGACTAATGAAAAACTGTTTTTT
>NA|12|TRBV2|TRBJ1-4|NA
CASSGQGEKLFF
TGTGCCAGCAGTGGGCAGGGGGAAAAACTGTTTTTT
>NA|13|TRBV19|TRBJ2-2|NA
CASSMQRTGELFF
TGTGCCAGTAGTATGCAGCGGACCGGGGAGCTGTTTTTT
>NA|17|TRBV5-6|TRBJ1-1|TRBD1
CASSSLRDRDMNTEAFF
TGTGCCAGCAGCTCCCTTCGGGACAGAGACATGAACACTGAAGCTTTCTTT
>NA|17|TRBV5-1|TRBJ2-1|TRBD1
CASSFVDRLSSYNEQFF
TGCGCCAGCAGCTTCGTGGACAGGTTGAGCTCCTACAATGAGCAGTTCTTC
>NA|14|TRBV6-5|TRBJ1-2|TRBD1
CASVGTGLDYGYTF
TGTGCCAGCGTGGGGACAGGGTTGGACTATGGCTACACCTTC
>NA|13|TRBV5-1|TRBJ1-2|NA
CASSPEASYGYTF
TGCGCCAGCAGCCCGGAGGCCAGCTATGGCTACACCTTC
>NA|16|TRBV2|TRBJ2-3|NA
CASTERAGERTDTQYF
TGTGCCAGCACCGAACGGGCAGGGGAACGCACAGATACGCAGTATTTT